These T cell receptor beta chains were read from a single sample in a study of neurological immune-mediated disorders. TCRdb analysed the 5' RACE reads with MiXCR anew, one entry per CDR3 protein. This table has around 40,000 distinct CDR3 sequences, roughly 13% appearing once. Sequenced sample: PBMCs. These receptors originate from a female donor in good health. CDR3s include the opening cysteine and the closing phenylalanine or tryptophan. A D gene is named only where the DNA matches it firmly. Where a row states a size, it is once, few, many or the class of an expanded clone; other rows omit it.

V gene: TRBV20-1
clone size: many
J gene: TRBJ1-2
D gene: -
CDR3 DNA: TGCAGTGCTAGAGATTGGAGATGGGGAAGCGACGGCTACACCTTC
CDR3 protein: CSARDWRWGSDGYTF

V gene: TRBV5-1
clone size: many
J gene: TRBJ2-6
D gene: -
CDR3 DNA: TGCGCCAGCAGCTATGGCCACGCGGTCTCTGGGGCCAACGTCCTGACTTTC
CDR3 protein: CASSYGHAVSGANVLTF

V gene: TRBV10-1
clone size: many
J gene: TRBJ1-1
D gene: -
CDR3 DNA: TGCGCCAGCCGAGCCGGGACGGGGAACACTGAAGCTTTCTTT
CDR3 protein: CASRAGTGNTEAFF

V gene: TRBV3-1
clone size: many
J gene: TRBJ1-5
D gene: -
CDR3 DNA: TGTGCCAGCAGCCAAGGCGCAGGGCACAGTAGCAATCAGCCCCAGCATTTT
CDR3 protein: CASSQGAGHSSNQPQHF

V gene: TRBV11-2
clone size: many
J gene: TRBJ2-1
D gene: -
CDR3 DNA: TGTGCCAGCAGCATTATAGCCAATGAGCAGTTCTTC
CDR3 protein: CASSIIANEQFF

V gene: TRBV10-3
clone size: many
J gene: TRBJ1-2
D gene: -
CDR3 DNA: TGTGCCATCAGTGAGTCCCCAGGTCGTGATCGCTATGGCTACACCTTC
CDR3 protein: CAISESPGRDRYGYTF

V gene: TRBV7-6
clone size: many
J gene: TRBJ2-5
D gene: TRBD1
CDR3 DNA: TGTGCCAGCAGCTTAGCCACAGGGGTTCAAGAGACCCAGTACTTC
CDR3 protein: CASSLATGVQETQYF

V gene: TRBV5-1
clone size: -
J gene: TRBJ2-7
D gene: TRBD2
CDR3 DNA: TGCGCCAGCAACTTGTCGACTGCGGGGGGGTACGAGCAGTACTTC
CDR3 protein: CASNLSTAGGYEQYF

V gene: TRBV24-1
clone size: many
J gene: TRBJ2-5
D gene: TRBD1
CDR3 DNA: TGTGCCACCAGTTCCGGACAGGTCCAAGAGACCCAGTACTTC
CDR3 protein: CATSSGQVQETQYF

V gene: TRBV7-8
clone size: many
J gene: TRBJ2-6
D gene: -
CDR3 DNA: TGTGCCAGCAGCTATCAGACGAGAAGAGGGGCCAACGTCCTGACTTTC
CDR3 protein: CASSYQTRRGANVLTF

V gene: TRBV20-1
clone size: many
J gene: TRBJ1-4
D gene: TRBD1
CDR3 DNA: TGCAGTGCTAGTGGGACAGGGAGGGAAAAACTGTTTTTT
CDR3 protein: CSASGTGREKLFF

V gene: TRBV20-1
clone size: few
J gene: TRBJ1-2
D gene: -
CDR3 DNA: TGCAGTGCCTCTGGGACCGACCTTGGCTACACCTTC
CDR3 protein: CSASGTDLGYTF

V gene: TRBV12-3/TRBV12-4
clone size: many
J gene: TRBJ2-5
D gene: -
CDR3 DNA: TGTGCCAGCAGTTTTGGAAGGACGGCGCGAGAGACCCAGTACTTC
CDR3 protein: CASSFGRTARETQYF

V gene: TRBV15
clone size: many
J gene: TRBJ2-2
D gene: -
CDR3 DNA: TGTGCCACCAGCAGAGTCCCAGGGGTGAACACCGGGGAGCTGTTTTTT
CDR3 protein: CATSRVPGVNTGELFF

V gene: TRBV30
clone size: many
J gene: TRBJ1-2
D gene: TRBD1
CDR3 DNA: TGTGCCTGGAGTACCGGACAGGGGGCGATCTATGGCTACACCTTC
CDR3 protein: CAWSTGQGAIYGYTF

V gene: TRBV6-6
clone size: many
J gene: TRBJ2-2
D gene: TRBD2
CDR3 DNA: TGTGCCACCTCCGGGACTAGCGGGGTGAACACCGGGGAGCTGTTTTTT
CDR3 protein: CATSGTSGVNTGELFF

V gene: TRBV5-1
clone size: many
J gene: TRBJ1-1
D gene: -
CDR3 DNA: TGCGCCAGCAGCCTGGATCGTTGGAACACTGAAGCTTTCTTT
CDR3 protein: CASSLDRWNTEAFF

V gene: TRBV20-1
clone size: many
J gene: TRBJ2-1
D gene: TRBD2
CDR3 DNA: TGCAGTGCTCACCCACCTTTGGGGGAGGGCTTGTTCTTC
CDR3 protein: CSAHPPLGEGLFF

V gene: TRBV5-1
clone size: many
J gene: TRBJ2-7
D gene: -
CDR3 DNA: TGCGCCAGCAGCTCGACTGTCCGCGAGCAGTACTTC
CDR3 protein: CASSSTVREQYF

V gene: TRBV5-5
clone size: many
J gene: TRBJ2-2
D gene: -
CDR3 DNA: TGTGCCAGCAGCTTGGTGGTGGGGGCCGGGGAGCTGTTTTTT
CDR3 protein: CASSLVVGAGELFF

V gene: TRBV12-3/TRBV12-4
clone size: many
J gene: TRBJ1-1
D gene: -
CDR3 DNA: TGTGCCAGCAGTCCGACCCGGGCTGAAGCTTTCTTT
CDR3 protein: CASSPTRAEAFF

V gene: TRBV5-1
clone size: many
J gene: TRBJ1-2
D gene: -
CDR3 DNA: TGCGCCAGCAGCGCGGACGGAAACTATGGCTACACCTTC
CDR3 protein: CASSADGNYGYTF

V gene: TRBV5-1
clone size: -
J gene: TRBJ2-1
D gene: -
CDR3 DNA: TGCGCCAGCAGCTCAGCGCCCACCTACAATGAGCAGTTCTTC
CDR3 protein: CASSSAPTYNEQFF

V gene: TRBV3-1
clone size: many
J gene: TRBJ2-1
D gene: TRBD2
CDR3 DNA: TGTGCCAGCAGCTACTTAGCGGGGTCTTACAATGAGCAGTTCTTC
CDR3 protein: CASSYLAGSYNEQFF

V gene: TRBV4-2
clone size: many
J gene: TRBJ2-5
D gene: -
CDR3 DNA: TGTGCCAGCAGCCCCCGATCGCCAGAAACCCAGTACTTC
CDR3 protein: CASSPRSPETQYF

V gene: TRBV3-1
clone size: many
J gene: TRBJ2-7
D gene: TRBD1
CDR3 DNA: TGTGCCAGCAGCCGGGACAGGGGCTACGAGCAGTACTTC
CDR3 protein: CASSRDRGYEQYF

V gene: TRBV9
clone size: -
J gene: TRBJ2-7
D gene: TRBD1
CDR3 DNA: TGTGCCAGCAGCGGGGGGACAGGGAGAAGCTCCTACGAGCAGTACTTC
CDR3 protein: CASSGGTGRSSYEQYF

V gene: TRBV12-3/TRBV12-4
clone size: many
J gene: TRBJ2-7
D gene: -
CDR3 DNA: TGTGCCAGCAGTCCTATAGGGACCGCGACCTACGAGCAGTACTTC
CDR3 protein: CASSPIGTATYEQYF

V gene: TRBV5-1
clone size: -
J gene: TRBJ1-1
D gene: -
CDR3 DNA: TGCGCCAACAGCTTGGGGCTGAACACTGAAGCTTTCTTT
CDR3 protein: CANSLGLNTEAFF

V gene: TRBV5-6
clone size: many
J gene: TRBJ2-7
D gene: -
CDR3 DNA: TGTGCCAGCAGCTTCGACCGGCTGGGCGACGAGCAGTACTTC
CDR3 protein: CASSFDRLGDEQYF

V gene: TRBV19
clone size: few
J gene: TRBJ1-5
D gene: -
CDR3 DNA: TGTGCCAGTAGTTCCTTGCGGGACGGTGGAGCGGAGCCCCAGCATTTT
CDR3 protein: CASSSLRDGGAEPQHF

V gene: TRBV7-9
clone size: many
J gene: TRBJ1-2
D gene: -
CDR3 DNA: TGTGCCAGCAGCTTACAAGGGCCCGGCGGCTACACCTTC
CDR3 protein: CASSLQGPGGYTF

V gene: TRBV7-8
clone size: many
J gene: TRBJ1-2
D gene: -
CDR3 DNA: TGTGCCAGCAGCTTAGGCTACGGCGGGGTACTAAACTATGGCTACACCTTC
CDR3 protein: CASSLGYGGVLNYGYTF

V gene: TRBV5-6
clone size: many
J gene: TRBJ2-1
D gene: TRBD2
CDR3 DNA: TGTGCCAGCAGCTTGGTGGTTCGGGGGGGGTCCTACAATGAGCAGTTCTTC
CDR3 protein: CASSLVVRGGSYNEQFF

V gene: TRBV7-6
clone size: many
J gene: TRBJ1-1
D gene: -
CDR3 DNA: TGTGCCAGCAGCTTGTCCACCGGGACCGGTGTCGAAGCTTTCTTT
CDR3 protein: CASSLSTGTGVEAFF

V gene: TRBV20-1
clone size: many
J gene: TRBJ2-3
D gene: -
CDR3 DNA: TGCAGTGCCTCACAGTATGCTAGCACAGATACGCAGTATTTT
CDR3 protein: CSASQYASTDTQYF

V gene: TRBV28
clone size: many
J gene: TRBJ1-3
D gene: -
CDR3 DNA: TGTGCCAGCAGTTTCACCGGGACTGGAAACACCATATATTTT
CDR3 protein: CASSFTGTGNTIYF

V gene: TRBV12-3/TRBV12-4
clone size: many
J gene: TRBJ1-5
D gene: -
CDR3 DNA: TGTGCCAGCACCAAAAATGGGAATCAGCCCCAGCATTTT
CDR3 protein: CASTKNGNQPQHF

V gene: TRBV5-1
clone size: many
J gene: TRBJ2-3
D gene: -
CDR3 DNA: TGCGCCAGCAGCTTGGTCGCAGATACGCAGTATTTT
CDR3 protein: CASSLVADTQYF

V gene: TRBV5-1
clone size: many
J gene: TRBJ2-7
D gene: -
CDR3 DNA: TGCGCCAGCAGCTTGGAACCAGGCTCCTACGAGCAGTACTTC
CDR3 protein: CASSLEPGSYEQYF

V gene: TRBV20-1
clone size: few
J gene: TRBJ2-5
D gene: TRBD2
CDR3 DNA: TGCAGTGCTAGAACCGGGACTAGCACCGAGACCCAGTACTTC
CDR3 protein: CSARTGTSTETQYF

V gene: TRBV20-1
clone size: many
J gene: TRBJ1-1
D gene: -
CDR3 DNA: TGCAGTGCCCAGGAGGAGGCAATTGAAGCTTTCTTT
CDR3 protein: CSAQEEAIEAFF

V gene: TRBV6-1
clone size: many
J gene: TRBJ2-5
D gene: TRBD2
CDR3 DNA: TGTGCCAGCAGAACCGGGACTAGAAAAGAGACCCAGTACTTC
CDR3 protein: CASRTGTRKETQYF

V gene: TRBV27
clone size: many
J gene: TRBJ1-6
D gene: -
CDR3 DNA: TGTGCCAGCGGAGGGTTGGTTAGTTCACCCCTCCACTTT
CDR3 protein: CASGGLVSSPLHF

V gene: TRBV15
clone size: many
J gene: TRBJ2-5
D gene: -
CDR3 DNA: TGTGCCACCAGCAGAGCCCACAGCAGTAAAGAGACCCAGTACTTC
CDR3 protein: CATSRAHSSKETQYF

V gene: TRBV5-1
clone size: many
J gene: TRBJ2-1
D gene: -
CDR3 DNA: TGCGCCAGCAGCCCGGCCCCCACAGCCAACAATGAGCAGTTCTTC
CDR3 protein: CASSPAPTANNEQFF

V gene: TRBV12-3/TRBV12-4
clone size: many
J gene: TRBJ2-1
D gene: -
CDR3 DNA: TGTGCCAGCAGTTTAAGGCGGGACCCTTCTAGCTCCTACAATGAGCAGTTCTTC
CDR3 protein: CASSLRRDPSSSYNEQFF